This TCR beta chain was obtained from a study of cytomegalovirus exposure and HLA in healthy donors. Overall study results and limits: It was shown in a later analysis that HLA-associated TCR beta chains were more clonally expanded than other, equally common chains.

Points on this clone: Its antigen remains unidentified.

Primers: 60 Vbeta forward and 13 Jbeta reverse. Repertoires were generated with immunoSEQ multiplex PCR, while TCRdb's copy carries only in-frame clones and drops some. The table records some 200,000 clones, 65% to 80% of them present only once. The origin of this receptor is a man between 50 and 59 years old in good health and CMV-seronegative. The source material was PBMCs.

The CDR3 reads CASRRDPLSGTEAFF. CDR3 in DNA: TGTGCCAGCAGGCGGGATCCTTTGTCGGGCACTGAAGCTTTCTTT. The gene calls are TRBV6-6 and TRBJ1-1; D is undetermined. The ends were cut back, 6 bases at V and 4 bases at J, with 18 bases in the middle. In germline, CDR1 is MNHNY, CDR2 SVGAGI (reference sequence). The CDR3 is made up of 15 amino acids.